This T cell receptor beta chain was sequenced in a study of blood T cell repertoires in COVID-19. Study overall: Nucleic acid was either cDNA or gDNA, and it came from T cells, B-cell-depleted T cells, or PBMCs.

The CDR3 is 14 amino acids. After removal of 9 bases from V and 5 bases from J, the junction contained 5 bases not matched to a gene. Germline CDR1 ENHRY, CDR2 SYGVKD. Methods used by the authors: Quantification of nucleated cells was approximated via reference gene primer amplification. TCRdb's table, derived via immunoSEQ multiplex PCR, lists solely in-frame clones and lacks some. That table furnishes V, J and clone size, whereas the DNA furnished D and trimming. The data show around 65,000 clones, 80% to 85% seen once. Only a few counts were recorded for this clone. The chain employs TRBV10-3 and TRBJ2-2, with 11 nucleotides matching TRBD2. The material sequenced was peripheral blood. The sequence came from a human donor in a cohort sampled during active COVID-19. The CDR3 reads CAISGGAQTGELFF. CDR3 nucleotides: TGTGCCATTAGCGGGGGGGCACAAACCGGGGAGCTGTTTTTT.